One sample yielded the 13 T cell receptor beta chains listed below, sequenced in a study of cytomegalovirus exposure and HLA in healthy donors. The PCR was carried out with 60 Vbeta primers and 13 Jbeta primers. Libraries were prepared by immunoSEQ multiplex PCR; TCRdb keeps only in-frame clonotypes and omits some of them. Found here are 95,000 to 100,000 clones, over 70% of them singletons; the top ten hold less than 11%. Sequenced material: PBMCs. The source is a middle-aged man in good health and CMV-seronegative.

Regarding this clone: The sample contains more than one DNA sequence encoding this CDR3. The chain links TRBV19 to TRBJ1-5, with D possibly being TRBD1 (6 bases). This CDR3 region has 12 residues. V was shortened by 11 bases and J by 4 bases, with 12 bases between the two germline ends. Germline CDR1 reads LNHDA; CDR2 reads SQIVND (reference sequence). CDR3 coding DNA: TGTGCCTCAAGGACAGCTAATCAGCCCCAGCATTTT. Its protein is CASRTANQPQHF.

The chain couples TRBV30 to TRBJ2-3; tentatively, D is TRBD2 (6 bases). This CDR3 spans 16 amino acids. V dropped 1 base and J dropped 3 bases, with 17 bases sitting between them. Germline CDR1 GTSNPN, CDR2 SVGIG (reference sequence). The CDR3 sequence: CAWSAGATKGTDTQYF. In nucleotides, the CDR3 is TGTGCCTGGAGTGCGGGAGCGACAAAAGGAACAGATACGCAGTATTTT.

The chain uses TRBV10-3 and TRBJ2-7; 7 bases align to TRBD2. This CDR3 is built from 15 residues. Trimming removed 2 bases from V and 2 bases from J; junction bases left unmatched: 6. Per germline, CDR1 ENHRY and CDR2 SYGVKD. The CDR3 DNA reads TGTGCCATCAGTGAGGGGGGAGGGCGAACCTACGAGCAGTACTTC. It is translated as CAISEGGGRTYEQYF.

The V gene is TRBV5-5, the J gene TRBJ2-7; TRBD1 aligns across 9 bases. V shed 4 bases and J 5 bases; nucleotides not matched to a gene: 7. CDR1 and CDR2 (germline): SGHKS, YYEKEE (reference sequence). CDR3 length equals 14 residues. CDR3 region: CASSLGQGKDEQYF. The DNA of the CDR3 is TGTGCCAGCAGCCTGGGACAGGGTAAGGACGAGCAGTACTTC.

Here the CDR3 DNA reads TGTGCCAGCAGCTTATTTAAGACTCGGACAGATACGCAGTATTTT. As protein: CASSLFKTRTDTQYF. The chain carries TRBV11-2 and TRBJ2-3, with D hard to call. This CDR3 is built from 15 residues. Trimming removed 2 bases at V and 3 bases at J, with 12 bases between. Looked up from germline, CDR1 is SGHAT and CDR2 is FQNNGV.

The rearrangement uses TRBV2 and TRBJ2-5, with TRBD2 matching over 12 bases. The V gene's germline CDR1 is SNHLY and CDR2 FYNNEI. J was trimmed by 0 bases and V by 5 bases; bases with no gene match: 1. CDR3 size: 15 residues. Written as DNA, the CDR3 is TGTGCCAGCAGTTGGACTAGCGGGGACCAAGAGACCCAGTACTTC. It translates to CASSWTSGDQETQYF. The variable domain in full, completed from reference TRBV2 and TRBJ2-5, reads EPEVTQTPSHQVTQMGQEVILRCVPISNHLYFYWYRQILGQKVEFLVSFYNNEISEKSEIFDDQFSVERPDGSNFTLKIRSTKLEDSAMYFCASSWTSGDQETQYFGPGTRLLVL.

This clone was observed a handful of times. One end of the junction is discordant with germline, which a read error may explain. The rearrangement links TRBV7-9 to TRBJ2-3, with 7 bases identical to TRBD1. Germline V gene sequence: CDR1 SEHNR, CDR2 FQNEAQ (reference sequence). The CDR3 extends over 16 amino acids. Here the CDR3 reads CSSSPPWRQGIDTQYF. Written as DNA, the CDR3 is TGTTCCAGCAGCCCGCCGTGGAGACAGGGAATAGATACGCAGTATTTT.

Details on this clone: A read error is likely, as this CDR3 ends without the conserved phenylalanine or tryptophan. CDR3 amino acids: CASSEWTLEPPYSNQPQHS. The DNA of the CDR3 is TGTGCCAGCAGTGAATGGACACTCGAACCACCTTATAGCAATCAGCCCCAGCATTCT. The chain joins TRBV2 to TRBJ1-5, with TRBD1 as a possible D gene (5 bases). The CDR3 is made up of 19 amino acids. The germline V gene encodes CDR1 SNHLY and CDR2 FYNNEI. V was trimmed by 2 bases and J by 0 bases, leaving 20 bases between them.

The rearrangement links TRBV19 to TRBJ2-1; 7 bases match TRBD2. Trimming took 1 base from V and 7 from J; bases not matched to a gene: 10. The CDR3 totals 16 residues. Germline CDR1 is LNHDA and CDR2 is SQIVND (reference sequence). The CDR3 DNA is TGTGCCAGTAGTATAGGGCGGGAGCCGTTTAGGAATGAGCAGTTCTTC. Protein product: CASSIGREPFRNEQFF.

The chain has TRBV9 and TRBJ1-3; no definite D call. The V end lost 0 bases, the J end lost 2 bases, and 6 bases lay between the germline ends. This CDR3 region has 14 residues. Germline lookup yields CDR1 SGDLS and CDR2 YYNGEE. The chain's CDR3 is CASSVGYAGNTIYF. The CDR3 DNA follows: TGTGCCAGCAGCGTAGGCTACGCTGGAAACACCATATATTTT.

This clone was detected a few times. CDR3 bases: TGTGCCAGCAGCTCCGAAGAGACCCAGTACTTC. Translation gives CASSSEETQYF. The genes are TRBV2 and TRBJ2-5; D gene unclear. Per the germline V gene, CDR1 is SNHLY and CDR2 is FYNNEI. This CDR3 is built from 11 residues. V lost 6 bases and J lost 3, with 5 bases in between.

This clone was recorded a few times. The rearrangement uses TRBV4-3 and TRBJ1-2; D might be TRBD1 (6 bases). V gave up 1 base and J gave up 5 bases, with 17 bases separating them. The CDR3 totals 16 residues. The germline V gene has CDR1 LGHNA and CDR2 YSLEER. Here the CDR3 DNA reads TGCGCCAGCAGCCAAGCGGGCCAGGGGCTCTGGTATGGCTACACCTTC. Residues: CASSQAGQGLWYGYTF.

This rearrangement joins TRBV7-6 to TRBJ2-5; 10 bases agree with TRBD1. CDR3 length: 14 residues. Germline lookup yields CDR1 SGHVS and CDR2 FNYEAQ. Trimming removed 5 bases from V and 11 bases from J; junction bases left unmatched: 11. CDR3 sequence reads: CASSPRTGGGEQYF. DNA for the CDR3: TGTGCCAGCAGCCCCCGGACAGGGGGGGGTGAGCAGTACTTC.